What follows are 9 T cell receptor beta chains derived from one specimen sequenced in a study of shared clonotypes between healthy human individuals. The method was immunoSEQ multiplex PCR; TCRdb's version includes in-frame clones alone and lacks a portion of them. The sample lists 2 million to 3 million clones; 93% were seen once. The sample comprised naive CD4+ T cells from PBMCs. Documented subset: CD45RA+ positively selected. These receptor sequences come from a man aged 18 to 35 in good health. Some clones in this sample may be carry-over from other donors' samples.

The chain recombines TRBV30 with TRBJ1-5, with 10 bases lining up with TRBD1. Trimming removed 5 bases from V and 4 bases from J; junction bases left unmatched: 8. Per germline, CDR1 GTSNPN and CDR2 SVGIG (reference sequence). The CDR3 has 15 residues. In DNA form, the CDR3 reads TGTGCCTGGTCGAGAGGGACAGGGGATAATCAGCCCCAGCATTTT. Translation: CAWSRGTGDNQPQHF.

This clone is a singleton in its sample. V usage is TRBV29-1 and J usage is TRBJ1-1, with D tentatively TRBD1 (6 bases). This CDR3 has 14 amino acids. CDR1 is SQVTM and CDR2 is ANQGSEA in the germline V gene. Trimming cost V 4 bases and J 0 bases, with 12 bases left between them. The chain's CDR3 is CSVVAGDMNTEAFF. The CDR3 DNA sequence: TGCAGCGTTGTGGCAGGGGACATGAACACTGAAGCTTTCTTT.

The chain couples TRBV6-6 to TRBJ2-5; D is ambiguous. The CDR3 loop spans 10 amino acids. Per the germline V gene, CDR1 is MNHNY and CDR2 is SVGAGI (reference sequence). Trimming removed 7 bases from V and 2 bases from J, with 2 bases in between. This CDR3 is CASNQETQYF. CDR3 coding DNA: TGTGCCAGCAATCAAGAGACCCAGTACTTC.

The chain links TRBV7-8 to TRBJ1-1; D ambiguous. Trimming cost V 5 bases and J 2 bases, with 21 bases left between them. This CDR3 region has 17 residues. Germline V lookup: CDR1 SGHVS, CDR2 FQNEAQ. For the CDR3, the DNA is TGTGCCAGCAGCCCCGGGGTGAACCGGAGGCTCAACACTGAAGCTTTCTTT. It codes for CASSPGVNRRLNTEAFF.

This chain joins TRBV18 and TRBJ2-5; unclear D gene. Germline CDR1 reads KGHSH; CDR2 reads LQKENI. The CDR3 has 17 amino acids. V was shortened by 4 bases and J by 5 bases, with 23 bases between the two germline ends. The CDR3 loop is CASSRLLGGRTVETQYF. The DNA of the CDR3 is TGTGCCAGCTCACGTCTACTTGGCGGTAGGACGGTTGAGACCCAGTACTTC.

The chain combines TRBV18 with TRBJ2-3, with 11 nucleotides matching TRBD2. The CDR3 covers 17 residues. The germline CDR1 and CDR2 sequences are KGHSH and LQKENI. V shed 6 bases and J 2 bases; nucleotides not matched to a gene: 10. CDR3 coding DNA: TGTGCCAGCTCGTCTACTAGCGGGAGAGCCCCCACAGATACGCAGTATTTT. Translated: CASSSTSGRAPTDTQYF. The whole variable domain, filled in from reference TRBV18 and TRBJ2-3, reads NAGVMQNPRHLVRRRGQEARLRCSPMKGHSHVYWYRQLPEEGLKFMVYLQKENIIDESGMPKERFSAEFPKEGPSILRIQQVVRGDSAAYFCASSSTSGRAPTDTQYFGPGTRLTVL.

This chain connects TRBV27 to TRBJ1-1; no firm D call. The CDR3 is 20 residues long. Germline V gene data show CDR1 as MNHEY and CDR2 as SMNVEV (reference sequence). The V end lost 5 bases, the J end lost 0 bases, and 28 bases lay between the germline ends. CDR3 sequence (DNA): TGTGCCAGCAGTCCTACGATCGCCCGACGGCCGAACCTCCTGAACACTGAAGCTTTCTTT. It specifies CASSPTIARRPNLLNTEAFF.

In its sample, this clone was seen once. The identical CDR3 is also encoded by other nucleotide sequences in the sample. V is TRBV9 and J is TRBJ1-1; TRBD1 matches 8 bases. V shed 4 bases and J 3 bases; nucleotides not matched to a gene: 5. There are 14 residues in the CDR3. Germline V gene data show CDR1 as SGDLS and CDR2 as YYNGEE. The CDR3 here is CASSPTGGHTEAFF. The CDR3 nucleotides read TGTGCCAGCAGCCCAACAGGGGGTCACACTGAAGCTTTCTTT.

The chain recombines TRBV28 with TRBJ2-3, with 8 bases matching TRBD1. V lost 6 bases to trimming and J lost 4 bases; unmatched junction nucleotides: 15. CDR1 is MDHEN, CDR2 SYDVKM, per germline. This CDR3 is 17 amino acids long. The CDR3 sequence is CASRVGQGIRVPDTQYF. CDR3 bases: TGTGCCAGCAGGGTTGGACAGGGCATCCGGGTCCCAGATACGCAGTATTTT. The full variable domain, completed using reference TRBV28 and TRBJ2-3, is DVKVTQSSRYLVKRTGEKVFLECVQDMDHENMFWYRQDPGLGLRLIYFSYDVKMKEKGDIPEGYSVSREKKERFSLILESASTNQTSMYLCASRVGQGIRVPDTQYFGPGTRLTVL.